These T cell receptor beta chains were read from a single sample in a study of CD8 T cells in Susac syndrome. A single record per CDR3 protein comes from TCRdb applying MiXCR to the immunoSEQ multiplex PCR reads. The table includes roughly 89,000 distinct CDR3 sequences, about 95% detected once. Sequencing used CD8+ T cells from PBMCs. These receptor sequences come from a human donor with Susac syndrome. CDR3s include the opening cysteine and the closing phenylalanine or tryptophan. Each record gives: J gene, V gene, clone size, D gene, CDR3 protein, CDR3 DNA. The D gene is left open where the match is weak. For some rows the clone size is stated as once, few or many, or as a class when expanded; others skip it.

>TRBJ1-2|TRBV6-5|NA|NA
CASSYSEGEPYGYTF
TGTGCCAGCAGTTACTCGGAAGGGGAACCTTATGGCTACACCTTC
>TRBJ1-2|TRBV27|NA|NA
CASSGGLHGYTF
TGTGCCAGCAGTGGGGGGCTCCATGGCTACACCTTC
>TRBJ2-7|TRBV24-1|NA|NA
CATSDYDSYEQYF
TGTGCCACCAGTGACTATGACAGCTACGAGCAGTACTTC
>TRBJ2-3|TRBV2|NA|NA
CASSENKGGTTDTQYF
TGTGCCAGCAGTGAAAATAAAGGGGGGACCACAGATACGCAGTATTTT
>TRBJ2-2|TRBV3-1|NA|NA
CASSQPRLNTGELFF
TGTGCCAGCAGCCAACCCCGACTTAACACCGGGGAGCTGTTTTTT
>TRBJ2-3|TRBV6-1|NA|TRBD2
CASSLAGPRTDTQYF
TGTGCCAGCAGCTTAGCGGGACCGCGCACAGATACGCAGTATTTT
>TRBJ2-7|TRBV15|NA|TRBD2
CATKSASGEGYEQYF
TGTGCCACCAAATCGGCTAGCGGGGAGGGCTACGAGCAGTACTTC
>TRBJ2-7|TRBV7-9|NA|NA
CASSLWNLLSSYEQYF
TGTGCCAGCAGCTTATGGAACCTCTTGAGCTCCTACGAGCAGTACTTC
>TRBJ2-2|TRBV20-1|NA|TRBD2
CSALGRDTGELFF
TGCAGTGCTCTGGGGAGGGACACCGGGGAGCTGTTTTTT
>TRBJ2-1|TRBV4-2|NA|TRBD2
CASSLAGGPGEQFF
TGTGCCAGCTCTTTAGCGGGGGGGCCGGGTGAGCAGTTCTTC
>TRBJ2-7|TRBV6-2/TRBV6-3|NA|NA
CASSDQVAEQYF
TGTGCCAGCAGTGACCAGGTAGCCGAGCAGTACTTC
>TRBJ2-2|TRBV7-2|NA|NA
CASSHTDMLEGELFF
TGTGCCAGCAGCCATACGGACATGTTAGAAGGGGAGCTGTTTTTT
>TRBJ2-1|TRBV7-8|NA|TRBD2
CASSSAGDYNEQFF
TGTGCCAGCAGCTCCGCGGGAGACTACAATGAGCAGTTCTTC
>TRBJ2-3|TRBV2|NA|NA
CASRSQGADTQYF
TGTGCCAGCAGAAGTCAGGGTGCAGATACGCAGTATTTT
>TRBJ2-3|TRBV5-4|NA|NA
CASSLWGTVTDTQYF
TGTGCCAGCAGCTTGTGGGGCACAGTGACAGATACGCAGTATTTT
>TRBJ2-3|TRBV30|once|NA
CAWRDKVSTDTQYF
TGTGCCTGGAGAGATAAGGTTAGCACAGATACGCAGTATTTT
>TRBJ1-2|TRBV15|NA|TRBD1
CAIGTGGLGSYGYTF
TGTGCCATCGGGACAGGGGGCCTGGGGAGCTATGGCTACACCTTC
>TRBJ2-1|TRBV7-9|NA|TRBD1
CASSPRTGHRHEQFF
TGTGCCAGCAGCCCCCGGACAGGGCACAGGCATGAGCAGTTCTTC
>TRBJ2-2|TRBV5-1|NA|TRBD2
CASSLVLAGGTNTGELFF
TGCGCCAGCAGCTTGGTGCTAGCGGGGGGAACGAACACCGGGGAGCTGTTTTTT
>TRBJ1-1|TRBV29-1|once|NA
CSVTGRAEAFF
TGCAGCGTTACAGGGAGGGCTGAAGCTTTCTTT
>TRBJ2-2|TRBV20-1|once|NA
CSARTGTELFF
TGCAGTGCTAGAACCGGGACTGAGCTGTTTTTT
>TRBJ2-1|TRBV29-1|once|NA
CSVEDLGDGEQFF
TGCAGCGTTGAAGATCTTGGCGACGGAGAGCAGTTCTTC
>TRBJ2-7|TRBV28|once|TRBD2
CASSSTSGGFYEQYF
TGTGCCAGCAGTTCCACTAGCGGGGGATTCTACGAGCAGTACTTC
>TRBJ2-1|TRBV7-9|NA|TRBD1
CASSLDRANEQFF
TGTGCCAGCAGCCTAGACAGGGCGAATGAGCAGTTCTTC
>TRBJ2-1|TRBV27|NA|NA
CASSPPRASYNEQFF
TGTGCCAGCAGCCCTCCCAGGGCATCCTACAATGAGCAGTTCTTC
>TRBJ2-1|TRBV9|NA|TRBD2
CASSVGTGLGIGEQFF
TGTGCCAGCAGCGTAGGTACAGGACTAGGGATAGGTGAGCAGTTCTTC
>TRBJ2-5|TRBV29-1|NA|NA
CSVPPGPGRETQYF
TGCAGCGTCCCACCGGGCCCTGGGCGGGAGACCCAGTACTTC
>TRBJ1-2|TRBV20-1|once|NA
CSATGQSPGYTF
TGCAGTGCTACAGGACAGAGCCCTGGCTACACCTTC
>TRBJ2-7|TRBV29-1|NA|TRBD2
CSVRLAGGYEQYF
TGCAGCGTTCGACTAGCGGGAGGATACGAGCAGTACTTC
>TRBJ1-6|TRBV9|NA|TRBD1
CASSGTGGTLHF
TGTGCCAGCAGCGGAACAGGGGGAACCCTCCACTTT
>TRBJ2-1|TRBV5-1|NA|NA
CASSLMSSYNEQFF
TGCGCCAGCAGCTTAATGAGCTCCTACAATGAGCAGTTCTTC
>TRBJ2-1|TRBV5-4|NA|NA
CASSQGWGESYNEQFF
TGTGCCAGCAGCCAAGGTTGGGGGGAGAGCTACAATGAGCAGTTCTTC
>TRBJ2-6|TRBV11-3|NA|TRBD1
CASSSDRGPLSGANVLTF
TGTGCCAGCAGCTCGGACAGGGGTCCCCTCTCTGGGGCCAACGTCCTGACTTTC
>TRBJ2-7|TRBV20-1|NA|NA
CSAPGNSFREQYF
TGCAGTGCTCCCGGGAATTCTTTTAGAGAGCAGTACTTC
>TRBJ2-2|TRBV11-1|NA|NA
CASSLRAFANTGELFF
TGTGCCAGCAGCTTACGGGCGTTCGCGAACACCGGGGAGCTGTTTTTT
>TRBJ1-1|TRBV9|NA|NA
CASSGSQGDVTEAFF
TGTGCCAGCAGCGGTTCACAGGGTGACGTTACTGAAGCTTTCTTT
>TRBJ2-1|TRBV24-1|NA|NA
CATTGWNHNEQFF
TGTGCCACCACGGGCTGGAATCACAATGAGCAGTTCTTC
>TRBJ2-5|TRBV7-9|NA|NA
CASSGRGWTQYF
TGTGCCAGCAGTGGACGGGGCTGGACCCAGTACTTC
>TRBJ2-3|TRBV20-1|NA|NA
CSASDGSVTDTQYF
TGCAGTGCTAGCGATGGATCTGTCACAGATACGCAGTATTTT
>TRBJ2-5|TRBV5-1|NA|NA
CASSRSTSWGETQYF
TGCGCCAGCAGCAGGTCGACTAGTTGGGGGGAGACCCAGTACTTC
>TRBJ2-1|TRBV9|NA|TRBD2
CASSVAGGWEQFF
TGTGCCAGCAGCGTAGCGGGAGGTTGGGAGCAGTTCTTC
>TRBJ1-1|TRBV5-4|NA|NA
CASSLGVAQMNTEAFF
TGTGCCAGCAGCTTGGGAGTCGCGCAGATGAACACTGAAGCTTTCTTT
>TRBJ2-1|TRBV5-6|NA|NA
CASSLERGGSYNEQFF
TGTGCCAGCAGCTTGGAGCGAGGTGGCTCCTACAATGAGCAGTTCTTC
>TRBJ2-3|TRBV12-3/TRBV12-4|once|NA
CASSPGLSTDTQYF
TGTGCCAGCAGCCCGGGACTCAGCACAGATACGCAGTATTTT
>TRBJ2-1|TRBV9|NA|TRBD2
CASSVGGVEQFF
TGTGCCAGCAGCGTTGGGGGGGTCGAGCAGTTCTTC
>TRBJ2-4|TRBV7-9|NA|NA
CASSFYRGGIAKNIQYF
TGTGCCAGCAGCTTCTATCGTGGGGGCATAGCCAAAAACATTCAGTACTTC